These 18 T cell receptor beta chains originate from one sample sequenced in a study of lymphopenia after photon versus proton radiotherapy. Only in-frame clones appear in the TCRdb table, and some are missing; sequencing was by immunoSEQ multiplex PCR. The table shows 160,000 or so clones, with approximately 86% occurring only once. Sequencing was performed on peripheral blood, taken from a patient treated with photon-based radiotherapy. Every receptor here comes from a man in his fifties with gastric cancer.

This chain uses TRBV6-4 with TRBJ1-1; D ambiguous. Trimming pared 7 bases from V and 1 base from J, leaving 7 bases between. This CDR3 contains 12 residues. Germline values: CDR1 MRHNA, CDR2 SNTAGT. The CDR3 nucleotides read TGTGCCAGCACTCCTGGGAACACTGAAGCTTTCTTT. It translates to CASTPGNTEAFF.

The chain has TRBV7-2 and TRBJ2-2, with 12 bases matching TRBD2. The trim removed 0 bases at V and 11 bases at J, leaving 7 bases unmatched. The CDR3 has 16 amino acids. CDR1 is SGHTA, CDR2 FQGNSA, per germline. The CDR3 bases are TGTGCCAGCAGCTTAGCTCCGGGACTAGCGGGTCGCGAGCTGTTTTTT. Translating it yields CASSLAPGLAGRELFF.

This clone has just a few counts. CDR3 DNA sequence: TGTGCCAGCAGCTTGTATGCGTCTGGAAACACCATATATTTT. This codes for CASSLYASGNTIYF. The gene calls are TRBV5-4 and TRBJ1-3; no clear D gene. In germline, CDR1 is SGHNT, CDR2 YYREEE (reference sequence). The CDR3 spans 14 residues. V gave up 1 base and J gave up 1 base, with 6 bases separating them.

The chain uses TRBV7-7 and TRBJ2-3; TRBD1 agrees at 9 bases. The J segment lost 11 bases and the V segment lost 6 bases, leaving 9 bases of the junction unmatched. Looked up from germline, CDR1 is SSHAT and CDR2 is FNYEAQ (reference sequence). The CDR3 consists of 13 residues. Written as DNA, the CDR3 is TGTGCCAGCAGTCTAACCCAGGGACAGGGGCAGTATTTT. As protein: CASSLTQGQGQYF. The variable domain in full, with the rest retrieved from reference TRBV7-7 and TRBJ2-3, is GAGVSQSPRYKVTKRGQDVTLRCDPISSHATLYWYQQALGQGPEFLTYFNYEAQPDKSGLPSDRFSAERPEGSISTLTIQRTEQRDSAMYRCASSLTQGQGQYFGPGTRLTVL.

This clone was picked up a small number of times. V usage is TRBV29-1 and J usage is TRBJ1-3; D gene uncertain. Deletions cut 4 bases from V and 7 bases from J, with 8 bases between. CDR1 is SQVTM, CDR2 ANQGSEA, per germline. This CDR3 is 11 amino acids long. The CDR3 region has the DNA TGCAGCGTTGGAGGGAGTAACACCATATATTTT. This encodes CSVGGSNTIYF.

The chain combines TRBV19 with TRBJ2-1, with D perhaps given as TRBD1 or TRBD2 (5 bases each). V lost 10 bases and J lost 0, with 13 bases in between. The germline V gene has CDR1 LNHDA and CDR2 SQIVND (reference sequence). CDR3 length equals 14 residues. CDR3: CATGTSSSYNEQFF. The CDR3 DNA reads as TGTGCCACTGGGACCTCCAGCTCCTACAATGAGCAGTTCTTC. Combining the CDR3 with reference TRBV19 and TRBJ2-1 gives the whole variable domain DGGITQSPKYLFRKEGQNVTLSCEQNLNHDAMYWYRQDPGQGLRLIYYSQIVNDFQKGDIAEGYSVSREKKESFPLTVTSAQKNPTAFYLCATGTSSSYNEQFFGPGTRLTVL.

This clone was picked up many times. The chain carries TRBV27 and TRBJ2-7; D call uncertain. Germline CDR1 is MNHEY and CDR2 is SMNVEV (reference sequence). The germline V and J ends were trimmed by 6 bases and 3 bases, with 9 bases remaining between them. CDR3 length: 12 residues. CDR3 DNA: TGTGCCAGCAGGGGCGATTTCTACGAGCAGTACTTC. Its protein is CASRGDFYEQYF.

The CDR3 DNA reads as TGTGCCAGCAGCCAACCTCCGGGACAGGGGACTGGAAACACCATATATTTT. Its translation is CASSQPPGQGTGNTIYF. J is TRBJ1-3 and V is TRBV4-2; 10 bases line up with TRBD1. V lost 2 bases, J lost 2 bases, and 6 bases stayed unmatched. The CDR3 sequence is 17 residues long. The germline V gene has CDR1 LGHNA and CDR2 YNFKEQ.

This sequence joins TRBV19 and TRBJ1-5, with TRBD1 as a possible D gene (6 bases). Per the germline V gene, CDR1 is LNHDA and CDR2 is SQIVND (reference sequence). CDR3 length: 15 amino acids. Trimming pared 1 base from V and 1 base from J, leaving 8 bases between. Written as DNA, the CDR3 is TGTGCCAGTAGTATAGCAGGGGTGAGCAATCAGCCCCAGCATTTT. It is translated as CASSIAGVSNQPQHF.

The CDR3, as DNA: TGCGCCAGCAGCTTGGTAGTAACAGGTTCCTACGAGCAGTACTTC. Translation: CASSLVVTGSYEQYF. V and J are TRBV5-1 and TRBJ2-7; D possibly corresponds to TRBD1 (5 bases). The length of the CDR3 is 15 residues. The ends were cut back, 0 bases at V and 1 base at J, with 11 bases in the middle. Germline loops: CDR1 SGHRS, CDR2 YFSETQ.

This clone was seen a single time. V and J are TRBV10-2 and TRBJ1-4; perhaps TRBD1 as D (6 bases). This CDR3 comprises 14 residues. CDR1 and CDR2 (germline): WSHSY, SAAADI. Deletions cut 7 bases from V and 8 bases from J, with 17 bases between. CDR3 region: CASTPRGIEEKLFF. CDR3 bases: TGCGCCAGCACCCCCAGGGGAATTGAGGAAAAACTGTTTTTT.

V usage is TRBV27 and J usage is TRBJ1-1; D is uncertain. Trimming removed 6 bases at V and 6 bases at J, with 20 bases between. The germline V gene has CDR1 MNHEY and CDR2 SMNVEV (reference sequence). The CDR3 is 15 amino acids. Written as DNA, the CDR3 is TGTGCCAGCAGCTCCTCGGGGAACCGCGGCGCTGAAGCTTTCTTT. This sequence encodes CASSSSGNRGAEAFF.

The rearrangement uses TRBV9 and TRBJ2-6; D ambiguous. The germline V gene encodes CDR1 SGDLS and CDR2 YYNGEE. V was clipped by 2 bases and J by 0 bases, with 3 bases between them. The CDR3 is 14 amino acids. The CDR3 nucleotides are TGTGCCAGCAGCGTGACCTCTGGGGCCAACGTCCTGACTTTC. This sequence encodes CASSVTSGANVLTF.

The chain carries TRBV27 and TRBJ2-7; D unclear. The V gene lost 4 bases and the J gene lost 3 bases, with 1 base spanning the gap. The germline CDR1 and CDR2 sequences are MNHEY and SMNVEV (reference sequence). The CDR3 sequence is 10 residues long. In DNA, the CDR3 is TGTGCCAGCAGTTACTACGAGCAGTACTTC. Translated: CASSYYEQYF.

This sequence joins TRBV19 and TRBJ2-5, with D possibly matching TRBD1 (6 bases). Germline V gene lookup returns CDR1 LNHDA and CDR2 SQIVND (reference sequence). The CDR3 totals 16 residues. V lost 1 base, J lost 2 bases, and 14 bases lay in between. CDR3: CASSIAGQGFQETQYF. Here the CDR3 DNA reads TGTGCCAGTAGTATAGCGGGACAAGGGTTTCAAGAGACCCAGTACTTC.

The chain carries TRBV11-1 and TRBJ2-1, with D possibly TRBD2 on 6 matching bases. CDR3 length equals 12 residues. The V and J ends lost 5 bases and 11 bases respectively, with 13 bases between them. CDR1 and CDR2 from the germline V gene are SGHAT and FQDESV (reference sequence). CDR3 protein: CASSPPGTQQFF. CDR3 nucleotides: TGTGCCAGCAGCCCTCCCGGGACTCAGCAGTTCTTC.

The V and J genes are TRBV6-5 and TRBJ2-7; possibly TRBD2 for D (5 bases). The germline V gene has CDR1 MNHEY and CDR2 SVGAGI. Trimming left V 0 bases short and J 5 bases short, with 14 bases between. This CDR3 contains 15 residues. The CDR3 region is CASSYSYWQRNEQYF. The CDR3 DNA follows: TGTGCCAGCAGTTACTCATATTGGCAGCGGAACGAGCAGTACTTC.

The chain is built from TRBV7-9 and TRBJ1-4; D gene ambiguous. V was pared by 3 bases and J by 6 bases, with 2 bases between. This CDR3 region has 11 residues. Germline values: CDR1 SEHNR, CDR2 FQNEAQ (reference sequence). Written as DNA, the CDR3 is TGTGCCAGCAGCTTTTATGAAAAACTGTTTTTT. Its protein product is CASSFYEKLFF. The full variable domain, rest sourced from reference TRBV7-9 and TRBJ1-4, is DTGVSQNPRHKITKRGQNVTFRCDPISEHNRLYWYRQTLGQGPEFLTYFQNEAQLEKSRLLSDRFSAERPKGSFSTLEIQRTEQGDSAMYLCASSFYEKLFFGSGTQLSVL.